The T cell receptor beta chain described here comes from a study of blood T cell repertoires in COVID-19. At the level of the study: Acute-phase and convalescent COVID-19 samples originated in the United States, Italy and Spain. T cells, B-cell-depleted T cells, or PBMCs supplied cDNA or gDNA.

Clones were sequenced by immunoSEQ multiplex PCR, and TCRdb holds only the in-frame ones, with some missing. The sample lists approximately 670,000 clones, about nine tenths occurring once. The germline V gene has CDR1 LNHDA and CDR2 SQIVND (reference sequence). V lost 3 bases to trimming and J lost 1 base, with 9 bases between them. The CDR3 is 15 amino acids. V and J are TRBV19 and TRBJ2-2, with D unclear. The TCR sequence derives from a woman between 18 and 29 years old with acute or convalescent COVID-19. Sequenced: peripheral blood. The CDR3 sequence is CASSILDGNTGELFF. As DNA, the CDR3 is TGTGCCAGTAGTATCCTAGACGGGAACACCGGGGAGCTGTTTTTT. The full variable domain, its missing parts supplied by reference TRBV19 and TRBJ2-2, is DGGITQSPKYLFRKEGQNVTLSCEQNLNHDAMYWYRQDPGQGLRLIYYSQIVNDFQKGDIAEGYSVSREKKESFPLTVTSAQKNPTAFYLCASSILDGNTGELFFGEGSRLTVL.